A single sample gave rise to the 7 T cell receptor beta chains below, sequenced in a study of cytomegalovirus exposure and HLA in healthy donors. Both 60 Vbeta primers and 13 Jbeta primers went into the PCR. The assay was immunoSEQ multiplex PCR, and TCRdb's table has in-frame clones only and misses some. The sample has roughly 200,000 clones, 75% to 90% seen once. The sample comprised PBMCs. The receptors shown here come from a boy between 2 and 10 years old in good health and CMV-seronegative.

The rearrangement joins TRBV5-6 to TRBJ2-7, with a weak D call TRBD1 (5 bases). There are 18 residues in the CDR3. V gave up 4 bases and J gave up 3 bases, with 26 bases separating them. The germline gives CDR1 SGHDT, CDR2 YYEEEE. The CDR3 region is CASSASQGSLAFHYEQYF. As DNA, the CDR3 is TGTGCCAGCAGCGCTTCGCAGGGTAGCTTAGCCTTCCACTACGAGCAGTACTTC.

This clone was seen a handful of times. The same CDR3 is also encoded by other DNA sequences in this sample. This CDR3 is CASGGTSYEQYF. In nucleotides, the CDR3 is TGTGCCAGCGGTGGGACTTCCTACGAGCAGTACTTC. The chain links TRBV2 to TRBJ2-7; TRBD2 might be the D (6 bases). The CDR3 totals 12 residues. Looked up from germline, CDR1 is SNHLY and CDR2 is FYNNEI. V was cut by 8 bases and J by 1 base, with 9 bases left in between.

This chain's CDR3 is CASSLVASGGLDTQYF. CDR3 nucleotide sequence: TGTGCCAGCAGCTTGGTGGCTAGCGGGGGACTAGATACGCAGTATTTT. The V and J genes are TRBV5-4 and TRBJ2-3; 10 bases are shared with TRBD2. Germline lookup yields CDR1 SGHNT and CDR2 YYREEE (reference sequence). Losses at the gene ends were 0 bases for V and 5 bases for J; bases not matched to a gene: 6. The CDR3 has 16 amino acids.

This clone was detected a few times. The chain recombines TRBV30 with TRBJ1-1; 7 nucleotides agree with TRBD1. Germline V gives CDR1 GTSNPN, CDR2 SVGIG (reference sequence). CDR3 length: 12 amino acids. The V gene end was trimmed by 0 bases and the J gene end by 7 bases; junction bases not matched to a gene: 2. This chain's CDR3 is CAWSVTGVEAFF. The CDR3 coding sequence is TGTGCCTGGAGTGTAACAGGGGTTGAAGCTTTCTTT.

The V call is TRBV18, the J call TRBJ1-5, with TRBD1 as a possible D gene (5 bases). Germline V gene data show CDR1 as KGHSH and CDR2 as LQKENI. The CDR3 length is 15 residues. V lost 5 bases to trimming and J lost 0 bases, with 11 bases between them. CDR3 region: CASSAGPPSNQPQHF. CDR3 DNA sequence: TGTGCCAGCTCAGCAGGGCCGCCTAGCAATCAGCCCCAGCATTTT.

The chain has TRBV7-3 and TRBJ1-2; the D gene is possibly TRBD1 (6 bases). V was trimmed by 2 bases and J by 2 bases, leaving 18 bases between them. Germline loops: CDR1 SGHTA, CDR2 FQGTGA. This CDR3 contains 17 residues. This CDR3 reads CASSLSPDRTGNYGYTF. The CDR3 DNA reads as TGTGCCAGCAGCTTATCCCCCGACAGGACCGGGAACTATGGCTACACCTTC.

This clone was seen just once. V gene TRBV7-6 combines with J gene TRBJ1-2, with D tentatively TRBD1 (6 bases). Looked up from germline, CDR1 is SGHVS and CDR2 is FNYEAQ. The CDR3 has 13 residues. Trimming removed 6 bases at V and 6 bases at J, with 14 bases between. CDR3: CASSPWGGHGYTF. The CDR3 DNA follows: TGTGCCAGCAGTCCCTGGGGGGGCCATGGCTACACCTTC.